These T cell receptor beta chains were read from a single sample in a study of T cell responses to AZD1222 COVID-19 vaccine. Sequenced by immunoSEQ multiplex PCR; TCRdb stores in-frame clones only, minus some. This sample carries more than 95,000 clones, around 84% of them seen once, and the ten largest clones take approximately 15%. The sequencing used peripheral blood, collected 28 days after the second AZD1222 dose. The receptors come from an adult who received the AZD1222 COVID-19 vaccine. Both conserved end residues are part of each CDR3. D genes are given only for firm matches.

TRBV2	-	TRBJ1-6	CASSVSDDYNSPLHF	TGTGCCAGCAGTGTCTCCGACGACTATAATTCACCCCTCCACTTT
TRBV27	TRBD2	TRBJ2-1	CASSSGLAGAYNEQFF	TGTGCCAGCAGTTCCGGACTAGCGGGGGCCTACAATGAGCAGTTCTTC
TRBV2	-	TRBJ1-5	CASSESGTSNQPQHF	TGTGCCAGCAGTGAGTCCGGGACAAGCAATCAGCCCCAGCATTTT
TRBV10-3	-	TRBJ2-1	CAIGGGRSLGNEQFF	TGTGCCATCGGTGGGGGCAGGTCTCTAGGCAATGAGCAGTTCTTC
TRBV27	TRBD1	TRBJ1-2	CASSFSGTGSGGYTF	TGTGCCAGCAGTTTCTCCGGGACAGGGTCTGGAGGCTACACCTTC
TRBV3-1/TRBV3-2	-	TRBJ1-6	CASSQGFRVPLHF	TGTGCCAGCAGCCAAGGATTCAGAGTACCCCTCCACTTT
TRBV7-9	TRBD2	TRBJ2-5	CASSPRGLAGGQETQYF	TGTGCCAGCAGCCCGAGAGGGCTAGCGGGAGGACAAGAGACCCAGTACTTC
TRBV9	-	TRBJ2-3	CASSAGPAGLRTDTQYF	TGTGCCAGCAGCGCCGGCCCAGCAGGGCTTCGCACAGATACGCAGTATTTT
TRBV5-5	-	TRBJ1-2	CATGRNYGYTF	TGTGCCACCGGACGGAACTATGGCTACACCTTC
TRBV6-2/TRBV6-3	-	TRBJ2-5	CASSASGFISVRETQYF	TGTGCCAGCAGTGCCAGCGGGTTTATTAGCGTGCGGGAGACCCAGTACTTC